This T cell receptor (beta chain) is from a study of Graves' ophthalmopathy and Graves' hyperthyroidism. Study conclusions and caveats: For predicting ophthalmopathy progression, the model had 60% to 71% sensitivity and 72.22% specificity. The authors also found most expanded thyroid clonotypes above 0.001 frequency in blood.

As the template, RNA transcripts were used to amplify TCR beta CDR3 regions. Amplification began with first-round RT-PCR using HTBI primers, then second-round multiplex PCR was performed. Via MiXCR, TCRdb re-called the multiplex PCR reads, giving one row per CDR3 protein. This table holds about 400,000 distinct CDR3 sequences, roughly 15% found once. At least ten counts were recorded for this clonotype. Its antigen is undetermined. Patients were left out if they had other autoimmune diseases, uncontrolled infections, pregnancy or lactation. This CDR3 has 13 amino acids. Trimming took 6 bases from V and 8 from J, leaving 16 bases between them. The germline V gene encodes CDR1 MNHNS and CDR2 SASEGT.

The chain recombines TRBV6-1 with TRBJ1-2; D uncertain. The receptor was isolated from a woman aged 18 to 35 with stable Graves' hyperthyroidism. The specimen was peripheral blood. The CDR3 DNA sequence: TGTGCCAGCAGCGCCATAACAGAGGGCGGCTACACCTTC. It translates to CASSAITEGGYTF.